This T cell receptor (beta chain) is drawn from a study of T cell changes during pregnancy in multiple sclerosis. Germline V gene lookup returns CDR1 SGHDT and CDR2 YYEEEE. CDR3 length: 14 amino acids. The ends were cut back, 0 bases at V and 3 bases at J, with 9 bases in the middle. Measured with immunoSEQ multiplex PCR; TCRdb has only the in-frame clones, and not every one. The sample contains 65,000 to 75,000 clones, 80% to 95% of which appear only once. The sequence derives from a female donor in good health, enrolled as a control in a pregnancy study. This specimen consisted of CD8+ T cells from peripheral blood mononuclear cells, obtained in the third trimester of pregnancy. The rearrangement links TRBV5-6 to TRBJ2-5, with a tentative D call TRBD2 (5 bases). CDR3 sequence reads: CASSLGEGEETQYF. CDR3 DNA: TGTGCCAGCAGCTTGGGAGAGGGAGAAGAGACCCAGTACTTC.